Listed here are 23 T cell receptor beta chains from one sample, sequenced in a study of T cells in Graves' hyperthyroidism and ophthalmopathy. The TCR beta CDR3 regions underwent amplification using RNA transcripts as the source. RT-PCR in the first round (using the HTBI primer set) targeted the TCR CDR3. One entry per CDR3 protein, called by TCRdb with MiXCR from the multiplex PCR reads. The table records hundreds of thousands of distinct CDR3 sequences, around a sixth of them present only once. The sample comprised blood. Receptor source: a woman in her fifties or sixties with Graves' hyperthyroidism that later progressed to Graves' ophthalmopathy.

This clonotype turned up a few times. The chain joins TRBV29-1 to TRBJ2-5; D remains unclear. In germline, CDR1 is SQVTM, CDR2 ANQGSEA. CDR3 length: 12 amino acids. Trimming stripped 8 bases from V and 2 bases from J, with 12 bases between. The DNA of the CDR3 is TGCAGCCTCACTCTGGGGCAAGAGACCCAGTACTTC. It specifies CSLTLGQETQYF.

This chain links TRBV27 with TRBJ2-1; D is possibly TRBD1 or TRBD2 (6 bases each). This CDR3 is 15 amino acids long. CDR1 is MNHEY and CDR2 is SMNVEV in the germline V gene (reference sequence). V gave up 5 bases and J gave up 0 bases, with 11 bases separating them. The CDR3, as DNA: TGTGCCAGCAGTGGACGGGGGCCCTCCTACAATGAGCAGTTCTTC. Amino acid sequence: CASSGRGPSYNEQFF.

This clonotype has a handful of counts. CDR3 loop: CASNRTGTSGGDTQYF. The CDR3 bases are TGTGCCAGCAATAGAACCGGGACTAGCGGGGGAGATACGCAGTATTTT. The rearrangement joins TRBV6-1 to TRBJ2-3; 14 nucleotides agree with TRBD2. V trimming: 7 bases; J trimming: 5 bases; junction bases outside the gene matches: 8. The CDR3 extends over 16 amino acids. Germline V lookup: CDR1 MNHNS, CDR2 SASEGT.

The rearrangement links TRBV10-3 to TRBJ1-1, with 12 bases that match TRBD1. The CDR3 is made up of 16 amino acids. Germline CDR1 and CDR2: ENHRY and SYGVKD. Trimming cost V 5 bases and J 6 bases; bases outside gene matches: 10. The CDR3 protein is CAISPGTGGLKAEAFF. DNA for the CDR3: TGTGCCATCAGTCCCGGGACAGGGGGCTTAAAGGCTGAAGCTTTCTTT.

The sample holds many counts of this clonotype. The V gene is TRBV29-1, the J gene TRBJ1-2; D perhaps matches TRBD1 (6 bases). V was clipped by 6 bases and J by 3 bases, with 17 bases between them. Germline-derived CDR1 and CDR2 are SQVTM and ANQGSEA. The length of the CDR3 is 14 residues. The DNA for the CDR3 is TGCAGCGTGAGGGGGGCGGGCAAATACTATGGCTACACCTTC. This gives the protein CSVRGAGKYYGYTF.

This clonotype came up many times. The chain employs TRBV12-3 or TRBV12-4 and TRBJ2-7, with 8 bases fitting TRBD1. Losses at the gene ends were 3 bases for V and 5 bases for J; bases not matched to a gene: 6. This CDR3 is 14 amino acids long. CDR3 amino acids: CASSFLGQVDEQYF. In nucleotides, the CDR3 is TGTGCCAGCAGTTTCCTGGGACAGGTTGACGAGCAGTACTTC.

This clonotype appeared many times. The chain links TRBV6-1 to TRBJ1-2; D uncertain. V lost 6 bases to trimming and J lost 4 bases, with 9 bases between them. This CDR3 has 12 residues. Germline lookup yields CDR1 MNHNS and CDR2 SASEGT. The CDR3 loop is CASSEGVYGYTF. As DNA, the CDR3 is TGTGCCAGCAGCGAGGGAGTCTATGGCTACACCTTC.

This clonotype has a handful of counts. The chain uses TRBV7-9 and TRBJ2-2; 12 bases fit TRBD2. Germline V gene lookup returns CDR1 SEHNR and CDR2 FQNEAQ (reference sequence). J was trimmed by 2 bases and V by 5 bases; bases with no gene match: 15. The CDR3 loop spans 20 amino acids. CDR3 in amino acids: CASSPSTSGGSRKNTGELFF. The DNA for the CDR3 is TGTGCCAGCAGCCCATCGACTAGCGGGGGCTCCCGAAAAAACACCGGGGAGCTGTTTTTT.

Many counts were recorded for this clonotype. The genes are TRBV3-1 and TRBJ2-1; D perhaps matches TRBD2 (5 bases). V shed 1 base and J shed 1 base, with 8 bases lying between them. Germline V lookup: CDR1 LGHDT, CDR2 YNNKEL (reference sequence). The CDR3 has 15 amino acids. The CDR3 is CASSQVGGSYNEQFF. CDR3 nucleotides: TGTGCCAGCAGCCAAGTAGGCGGGTCCTACAATGAGCAGTTCTTC.

J is TRBJ1-2 and V is TRBV20-1; 12 nucleotides agree with TRBD1. Germline loops: CDR1 DFQATT, CDR2 SNEGSKA (reference sequence). The CDR3 sequence is 16 residues long. V lost 6 bases to trimming and J lost 4 bases; unmatched junction nucleotides: 12. The CDR3 protein is CSATEGQGAAIYGYTF. The CDR3, as DNA: TGCAGTGCGACGGAGGGACAGGGGGCAGCGATCTATGGCTACACCTTC.

The V call is TRBV19, the J call TRBJ1-5, with a possible D match to TRBD1 (5 bases). CDR1 LNHDA and CDR2 SQIVND come from the germline V gene (reference sequence). The CDR3 runs to 12 residues. Between the trimmed V and J ends, which lost 4 bases and 6 bases, there was a span of 7 bases. This CDR3 reads CASSRTLQPQHF. The DNA of the CDR3 is TGTGCCAGTAGTAGGACACTTCAGCCCCAGCATTTT.

This clonotype was recorded at least ten times. V gene TRBV7-3 combines with J gene TRBJ2-5, with D tentatively TRBD1 (6 bases). This CDR3 is 15 amino acids long. V was pared by 1 base and J by 2 bases, with 11 bases between. Germline loops: CDR1 SGHTA, CDR2 FQGTGA. The CDR3 nucleotides read TGTGCCAGCAGCTTAAATGGTGGACAGCAAGAGACCCAGTACTTC. Translated, it gives CASSLNGGQQETQYF.

This chain links TRBV7-2 with TRBJ1-3; D might be TRBD1 (5 bases). Trimming left V 5 bases short and J 0 bases short, with 14 bases between. This CDR3 spans 16 amino acids. Germline CDR1 SGHTA, CDR2 FQGNSA. Written as DNA, the CDR3 is TGTGCCAGCAGCCCTTCAGGGACTTCCTCTGGAAACACCATATATTTT. Amino acid sequence: CASSPSGTSSGNTIYF.

About this clonotype: This may come from a read error, since a much larger clone is one base off. This sequence joins TRBV5-1 and TRBJ2-3; D ambiguous. CDR1 and CDR2 from the germline V gene are SGHRS and YFSETQ. This CDR3 region has 14 residues. CDR3 loop: CASSLSTTADTRYF. DNA of the CDR3: TGCGCCAGCAGCTTGTCCACAACGGCAGATACGCGGTATTTT.

Many counts were recorded for this clonotype. The rearrangement joins TRBV5-1 to TRBJ2-7, with 10 bases matching TRBD2. The V and J ends lost 5 bases and 0 bases, in that order; junction bases with no gene match: 5. Germline assignment: CDR1 SGHRS and CDR2 YFSETQ. CDR3 length: 15 amino acids. CDR3 residues: CASRNLAGVSYEQYF. The CDR3 DNA sequence: TGCGCCAGCAGAAACCTAGCGGGGGTCTCCTACGAGCAGTACTTC.

The chain recombines TRBV7-6 with TRBJ2-1, with 9 bases aligning to TRBD2. This CDR3 region has 17 residues. In germline, CDR1 is SGHVS, CDR2 FNYEAQ. The J segment lost 4 bases and the V segment lost 0 bases, leaving 7 bases of the junction unmatched. The CDR3 loop reads CASSLAPAGGGYNEQFF. Here the CDR3 DNA reads TGTGCCAGCAGCTTAGCTCCGGCGGGGGGGGGTTACAATGAGCAGTTCTTC.

This clonotype was recorded many times. The J gene is TRBJ1-1, the V gene TRBV5-5, with D tentatively TRBD1 (6 bases). V shed 2 bases and J shed 4 bases, with 18 bases lying between them. The germline V gene encodes CDR1 SGHKS and CDR2 YYEKEE (reference sequence). The CDR3 extends over 16 amino acids. This chain's CDR3 is CASSFRGWARGTEAFF. The CDR3 DNA sequence: TGTGCCAGCAGCTTCAGGGGATGGGCTCGGGGCACTGAAGCTTTCTTT.

This clonotype occurred many times. V and J are TRBV20-1 and TRBJ2-2; 12 bases align to TRBD1. The CDR3 consists of 15 residues. Germline V lookup: CDR1 DFQATT, CDR2 SNEGSKA (reference sequence). J was trimmed by 6 bases and V by 3 bases; bases with no gene match: 5. The CDR3 loop is CSASRDRGLAGELFF. The CDR3 coding sequence is TGCAGTGCTAGCCGGGACAGGGGGCTTGCCGGGGAGCTGTTTTTT.

In its sample, this clonotype was seen many times. V is TRBV3-1 and J is TRBJ1-2, with D unclear. V lost 2 bases, J lost 4 bases, and 8 bases lay in between. The CDR3 contains 13 residues. The germline V gene has CDR1 LGHDT and CDR2 YNNKEL (reference sequence). CDR3 protein: CASSQSQTYGYTF. CDR3 nucleotide sequence: TGTGCCAGCAGCCAATCACAGACCTATGGCTACACCTTC.

This clonotype has a single count. One end of the junction varies from germline; a read error may be responsible. The J gene is TRBJ1-1, the V gene TRBV19, with TRBD1 as a possible D gene (5 bases). From germline, CDR1 is LNHDA and CDR2 SQIVND (reference sequence). The CDR3 is made up of 15 amino acids. The CDR3 reads CASMTPQAGNTEALF. CDR3 nucleotides: TGTGCCAGTATGACCCCTCAGGCAGGGAACACTGAAGCTCTCTTT. Complete variable domain (other parts from reference TRBV19 and TRBJ1-1): DGGITQSPKYLFRKEGQNVTLSCEQNLNHDAMYWYRQDPGQGLRLIYYSQIVNDFQKGDIAEGYSVSREKKESFPLTVTSAQKNPTAFYLCASMTPQAGNTEALFGQGTRLTVV.

The chain employs TRBV11-3 and TRBJ1-6, with D tentatively TRBD1 (5 bases). The CDR3 is made up of 14 amino acids. Trimming left V 5 bases short and J 7 bases short, with 12 bases between. The germline CDR1 and CDR2 sequences are SGHNT and YENEEA. The CDR3: CASSQGPENSPLHF. The CDR3 DNA is TGTGCCAGCAGCCAGGGACCGGAGAATTCACCCCTCCACTTT.

The chain joins TRBV7-6 to TRBJ1-2; 7 positions match TRBD1. Looked up from germline, CDR1 is SGHVS and CDR2 is FNYEAQ. This CDR3 region has 16 residues. V trimming: 5 bases; J trimming: 2 bases; junction bases outside the gene matches: 11. The CDR3 DNA follows: TGTGCCAGCAGCCGAGACTCCGACAGGGCCAACTATGGCTACACCTTC. Amino acids: CASSRDSDRANYGYTF.

This chain joins TRBV4-1 and TRBJ2-1; 10 positions agree with TRBD2. The CDR3 is made up of 16 amino acids. V gave up 1 base and J gave up 3 bases; unmatched junction bases: 3. Germline lookup yields CDR1 MGHRA and CDR2 YSYEKL. The CDR3 nucleotides are TGCGCCAGCAGCCAAGGGACTAGCGGCATCTACAATGAGCAGTTCTTC. This gives the protein CASSQGTSGIYNEQFF.